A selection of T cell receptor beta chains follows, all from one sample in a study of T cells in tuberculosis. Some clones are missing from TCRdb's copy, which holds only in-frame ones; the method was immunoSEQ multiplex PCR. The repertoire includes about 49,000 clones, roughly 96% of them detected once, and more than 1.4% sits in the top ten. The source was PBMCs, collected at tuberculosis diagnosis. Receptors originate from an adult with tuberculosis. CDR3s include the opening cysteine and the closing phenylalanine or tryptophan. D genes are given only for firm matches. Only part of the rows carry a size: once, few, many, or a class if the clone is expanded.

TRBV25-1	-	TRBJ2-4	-	TGTGCCAGCAGTGATTACGGGAGTGGAAACATTCAGTACTTC	CASSDYGSGNIQYF
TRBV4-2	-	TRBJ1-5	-	TGTGCCAGCAGCCAAGAGGGAGGGGATAGCAATCAGCCCCAGCATTTT	CASSQEGGDSNQPQHF
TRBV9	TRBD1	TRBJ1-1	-	TGTGCCAGCAGCGCAGGGGGCTCGAACACTGAAGCTTTCTTT	CASSAGGSNTEAFF
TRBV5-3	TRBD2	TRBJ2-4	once	TGTGCCAGAAGCTGGCGGGGACTAGATGGAAACATTCAGTACTTC	CARSWRGLDGNIQYF
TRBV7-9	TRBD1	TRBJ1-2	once	TGTGCCAGCAGGCGAGGGACAGCCCTCTATGGCTACACCTTC	CASRRGTALYGYTF
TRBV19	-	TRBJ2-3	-	TGTGCCAGTGGGGAGTTTGGCACAGATACGCAGTATTTT	CASGEFGTDTQYF
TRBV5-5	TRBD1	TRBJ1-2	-	TGTGCCAGCAGCCCAGGTCCTAGGGACAGAGGCACCTTC	CASSPGPRDRGTF
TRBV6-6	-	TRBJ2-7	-	TGTGCCAGCAGGGGGGGGTCAGGGGCACTAGGATACGAGCAGTACTTC	CASRGGSGALGYEQYF
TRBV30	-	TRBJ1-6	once	TGTGCCTGGAGGGCTGGTTCACCCCTCCACTTT	CAWRAGSPLHF
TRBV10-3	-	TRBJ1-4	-	TGTGCCATCAGAGGCGACAGGAGTAATGAAAAACTGTTTTTT	CAIRGDRSNEKLFF
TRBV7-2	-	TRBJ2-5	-	TGTGCCAGCAGCTTAGGCGGGAACTCCCAAGAGACCCAGTACTTC	CASSLGGNSQETQYF
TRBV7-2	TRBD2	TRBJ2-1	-	TGTGCCAGCAGACAAAGGACTAGCGGGACGAGCTCCTACAATGAGCAGTTCTTC	CASRQRTSGTSSYNEQFF
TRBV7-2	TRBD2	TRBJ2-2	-	TGTGCCAGCAGCTATAGCGGGAGGGCCTCCACCGGGGAGCTGTTTTTT	CASSYSGRASTGELFF
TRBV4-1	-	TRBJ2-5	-	TGCGCCAGCAGCCAAGTGGCTAGCGCATGGGAGACCCAGTACTTC	CASSQVASAWETQYF
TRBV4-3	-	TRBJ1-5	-	TGCGCCAGCAGCCAAGAGAGGACAGTGGATCAGCCCCAGCATTTT	CASSQERTVDQPQHF
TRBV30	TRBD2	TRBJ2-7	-	TGTGCCTGGAGAAAAACAGCGGGAGTCCACGAGCAGTACTTC	CAWRKTAGVHEQYF
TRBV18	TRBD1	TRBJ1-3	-	TGTGCCAGCTCACCGCTGGACAGGATAGACACCATATATTTT	CASSPLDRIDTIYF
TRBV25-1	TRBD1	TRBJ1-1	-	TGTGCCAGCAGTCTCGCGACAGGGGCGAACACTGAAGCTTTCTTT	CASSLATGANTEAFF
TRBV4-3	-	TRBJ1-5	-	TGCGCCAGCAGCCAAGGTAGGGGGGGGTTGGGCCAGCCCCAGCATTTT	CASSQGRGGLGQPQHF
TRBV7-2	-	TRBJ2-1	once	TGTGCCAGCAGCTTAGCGGGGAGCTCCTACAATGAGCAGTTCTTC	CASSLAGSSYNEQFF
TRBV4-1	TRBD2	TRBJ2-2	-	TGCGCCAGCAGCCAAGGACTAGCGGGACCCGGGGAGCTGTTTTTT	CASSQGLAGPGELFF
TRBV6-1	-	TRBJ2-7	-	TGTGCCAGCATGGGGACTCCCTACGAGCAGTACTTC	CASMGTPYEQYF
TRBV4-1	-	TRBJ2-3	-	TGCGCCAGCAGCTTCACCGGGACAAGCACAGATACGCAGTATTTT	CASSFTGTSTDTQYF
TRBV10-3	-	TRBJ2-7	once	TGTGCCATCAGTGTTCAAGAGACTTACGAGCAGTACTTC	CAISVQETYEQYF
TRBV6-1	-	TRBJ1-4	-	TGTGCCAGCAGTGCTTTCCCCAGGGGTAATAATGAAAAACTGTTTTTT	CASSAFPRGNNEKLFF
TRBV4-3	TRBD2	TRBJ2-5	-	TGCGCCAGCAGCCAAGATATTTTAGTTGGTGGGCTAGCGGGAAATCATCAGACCCAGTACTTC	CASSQDILVGGLAGNHQTQYF
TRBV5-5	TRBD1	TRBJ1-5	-	TGTGCCAGCAGCTTGGAAGGGACAGGGCTAAATCAGCCCCAGCATTTT	CASSLEGTGLNQPQHF
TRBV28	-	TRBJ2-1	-	TGTGCCAGCAGTTTACCTCTCGATGAGCAGTTCTTC	CASSLPLDEQFF
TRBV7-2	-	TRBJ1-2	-	TGTGCCAGCAGCCCCCTACCTAACTATGGCTACACCTTC	CASSPLPNYGYTF
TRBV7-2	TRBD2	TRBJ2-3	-	TGTGCCAGCAGCTTAATTCGCAGCGGGAGGGCCACAGATACGCAGTATTTT	CASSLIRSGRATDTQYF
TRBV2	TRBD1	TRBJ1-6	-	TGTGCCACCACAGGGGATCATTCACCCCTCCACTTT	CATTGDHSPLHF
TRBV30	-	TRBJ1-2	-	TGTGCCTGGATGGCTCCTGGGGGGGGCTACACCTTC	CAWMAPGGGYTF
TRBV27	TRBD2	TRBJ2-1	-	TGTGCCAGCAGGGGACTAGCGGAGTACAATGAGCAGTTCTTC	CASRGLAEYNEQFF
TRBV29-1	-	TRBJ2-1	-	TGCAGCGTTGACCCGGGGGGCAGGCGACAGTTCTTC	CSVDPGGRRQFF
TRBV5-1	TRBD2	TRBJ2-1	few	TGCGCCAGCCTCCGGGGACTAGGGGATTCCGATGAGCAGTTCTTC	CASLRGLGDSDEQFF
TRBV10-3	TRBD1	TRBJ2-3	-	TGTGCCATCAGCCGGGGACAGGGTTTAGCAGATACGCAGTATTTT	CAISRGQGLADTQYF
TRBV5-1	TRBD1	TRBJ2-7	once	TGCGCCAGCAGCCACGGACAGGGGGGTTACGAGCAGTACTTC	CASSHGQGGYEQYF
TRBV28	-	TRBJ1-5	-	TGTGCCAGCAGTTTGATAGGGGTCTTGCCCCAGCATTTT	CASSLIGVLPQHF
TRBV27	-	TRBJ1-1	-	TGTGCCAGCAGCAAAATGGACTTTAACACTGAAGCTTTCTTT	CASSKMDFNTEAFF
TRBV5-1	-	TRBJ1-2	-	TGCGCCAGCGATCGAACAGGGCCCCCTAACTATGGCTACACCTTC	CASDRTGPPNYGYTF
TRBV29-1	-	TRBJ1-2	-	TGCAGCGTTGTTTCAGGGATCGACTATGGCTACACCTTC	CSVVSGIDYGYTF
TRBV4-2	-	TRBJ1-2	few	TGTGCCAGCAGCCAAGGAGATCGGGGAGGGGGTAATCTTGGCTACACCTTC	CASSQGDRGGGNLGYTF
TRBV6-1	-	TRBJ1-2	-	TGTGCCAGCAGTGAAGAAACAGGGCCTGACTATGGCTACACCTTC	CASSEETGPDYGYTF
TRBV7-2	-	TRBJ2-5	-	TGTGCCAGCACCCTCCCCGGAGAGACCCAGTACTTC	CASTLPGETQYF